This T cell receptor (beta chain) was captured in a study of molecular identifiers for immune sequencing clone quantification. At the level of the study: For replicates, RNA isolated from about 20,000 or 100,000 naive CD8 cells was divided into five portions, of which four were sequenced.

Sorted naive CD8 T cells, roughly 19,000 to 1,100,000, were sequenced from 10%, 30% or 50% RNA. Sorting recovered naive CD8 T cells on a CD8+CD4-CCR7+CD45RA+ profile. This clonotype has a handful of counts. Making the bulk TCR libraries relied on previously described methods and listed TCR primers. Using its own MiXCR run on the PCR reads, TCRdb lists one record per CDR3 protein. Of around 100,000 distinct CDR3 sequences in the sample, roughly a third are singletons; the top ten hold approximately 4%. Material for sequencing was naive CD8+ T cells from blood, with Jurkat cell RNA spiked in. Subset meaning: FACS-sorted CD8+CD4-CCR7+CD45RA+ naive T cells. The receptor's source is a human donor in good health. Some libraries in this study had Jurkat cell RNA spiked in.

The CDR3 DNA reads as TGTGCCAGCAGTATCAGGGGGCTTGAGACCCAGTACTTC. This sequence encodes CASSIRGLETQYF. The chain is built from TRBV28 and TRBJ2-5; 8 nucleotides line up with TRBD1. V dropped 5 bases and J dropped 5; count of bases not matched to a gene: 4. The CDR3 runs to 13 residues. Germline assignment: CDR1 MDHEN and CDR2 SYDVKM.